The 30 T cell receptor beta chains below come from one sample, sequenced in a study of yellow fever vaccine responses in identical twins. From the RT-PCR reads, TCRdb called clonotypes with MiXCR, one entry per CDR3 protein. The sample has approximately 920 distinct CDR3 sequences, over 70% seen once. Sequencing used T cells from blood (PBMCs), unsorted or a sorted subset (not recorded which), obtained before or after yellow fever vaccination (not recorded which). All receptors derive from a female donor who received the yellow fever vaccine.

The chain carries TRBV11-3 and TRBJ1-1; no clear D gene. Trimming took 3 bases from V and 4 from J, leaving 9 bases between them. CDR1 and CDR2 from the germline V gene are SGHNT and YENEEA. The CDR3 is 13 amino acids. Written as DNA, the CDR3 is TGTGCCAGCAGCTTTACGTTTGGCACTGAAGCTTTCTTT. This encodes CASSFTFGTEAFF.

This chain uses TRBV29-1 with TRBJ2-1; D perhaps matches TRBD1 (5 bases). V lost 4 bases and J lost 7, with 14 bases in between. Germline assignment: CDR1 SQVTM and CDR2 ANQGSEA. This CDR3 comprises 13 residues. CDR3 sequence reads: CSVVSGNRNEQFF. CDR3 nucleotides: TGCAGCGTTGTGTCAGGGAATAGGAATGAGCAGTTCTTC.

The chain is built from TRBV11-1 and TRBJ2-3; TRBD2 matches 10 bases. The V and J ends lost 6 bases and 5 bases, in that order; junction bases with no gene match: 17. CDR1 and CDR2 from the germline V gene are SGHAT and FQDESV (reference sequence). This CDR3 comprises 18 residues. The CDR3 DNA follows: TGTGCCAGCAGACCTCCCCTTAGCGGGGGGCATCCCGTAGATACGCAGTATTTT. Its translation is CASRPPLSGGHPVDTQYF.

This clonotype was seen just once. V gene TRBV7-2 combines with J gene TRBJ2-1; 14 bases match TRBD2. V shed 5 bases, J shed 10 bases, and the junction held 7 bases outside the gene matches. CDR1 and CDR2 (germline): SGHTA, FQGNSA. CDR3 length: 15 residues. Here the CDR3 DNA reads TGTGCCAGCAGCCCGACTAGCGGGAGGGCCTCGGAGCAGTTCTTC. Translated: CASSPTSGRASEQFF.

The chain carries TRBV28 and TRBJ2-2; no firm D call. There are 11 residues in the CDR3. The V gene's germline CDR1 is MDHEN and CDR2 SYDVKM. Trimming took 3 bases from V and 6 from J, leaving 2 bases between them. The CDR3 DNA follows: TGTGCCAGCAGTTTTCCCGGGGAGCTGTTTTTT. Encoded protein: CASSFPGELFF.

This clonotype was seen only once. The V call is TRBV13, the J call TRBJ2-7, with 10 nucleotides matching TRBD1. The CDR3 is 17 amino acids. V lost 0 bases to trimming and J lost 0 bases; unmatched junction nucleotides: 5. CDR1 is PRHDT, CDR2 FYEKMQ, per germline (reference sequence). CDR3 protein: CASSLGTGGPSSYEQYV. The CDR3, as DNA: TGTGCCAGCAGCTTAGGGACAGGGGGCCCTAGCTCCTACGAGCAGTACGTC.

The rearrangement links TRBV6-1 to TRBJ1-2; the match to TRBD1 covers 7 bases. The length of the CDR3 is 14 residues. V lost 7 bases to trimming and J lost 2 bases; unmatched junction nucleotides: 7. Germline lookup yields CDR1 MNHNS and CDR2 SASEGT. CDR3 region: CASNQGQANYGYTF. Written as DNA, the CDR3 is TGTGCCAGCAACCAAGGACAGGCGAACTATGGCTACACCTTC.

V usage is TRBV2 and J usage is TRBJ2-2; 7 bases match TRBD1. Trimming cost V 5 bases and J 6 bases; bases outside gene matches: 9. Germline assignment: CDR1 SNHLY and CDR2 FYNNEI. This CDR3 spans 15 amino acids. The CDR3 DNA sequence: TGTGCCAGCAGTACAGGGGAAGTATCACCCGGGGAGCTGTTTTTT. It yields the protein CASSTGEVSPGELFF.

V gene TRBV12-5 combines with J gene TRBJ2-1; no reliable D call. This CDR3 has 13 amino acids. CDR1 is LGHNT, CDR2 FRNRAP, per germline. V was clipped by 7 bases and J by 4 bases, with 11 bases between them. For the CDR3, the DNA is TGTGCTAGTGCCCGCCTCGGGTACAATGAGCAGTTCTTC. This sequence encodes CASARLGYNEQFF.

V gene TRBV10-2 combines with J gene TRBJ2-1; possibly TRBD1 for D (6 bases). The germline CDR1 and CDR2 sequences are WSHSY and SAAADI. CDR3 length: 16 amino acids. V dropped 2 bases and J dropped 0 bases, with 11 bases sitting between them. This CDR3 reads CASSEHRVSSYNEQFF. The CDR3, as DNA: TGCGCCAGCAGTGAGCACAGGGTAAGCTCCTACAATGAGCAGTTCTTC.

CDR3 in amino acids: CASSYLTGPGHTEAFF. The CDR3 nucleotides are TGTGCCAGCAGCTATCTGACAGGGCCCGGGCACACTGAAGCTTTCTTT. This chain uses TRBV7-2 with TRBJ1-1; 7 bases line up with TRBD1. Trimming removed 4 bases from V and 3 bases from J; junction bases left unmatched: 11. The germline gives CDR1 SGHTA, CDR2 FQGNSA. The CDR3 is 16 amino acids.

The rearrangement links TRBV4-3 to TRBJ1-1; D gene ambiguous. Trimming shortened V by 0 bases and J by 4 bases, and 12 bases separated the two germline ends. The V gene's germline CDR1 is LGHNA and CDR2 YSLEER. The CDR3 length is 15 residues. The CDR3 coding sequence is TGCGCCAGCAGCCAAGATATAGGCCGGACCACTGAAGCTTTCTTT. The encoded protein is CASSQDIGRTTEAFF.

This chain uses TRBV27 with TRBJ1-6, with D perhaps matching TRBD1 (6 bases). The CDR3 has 15 residues. Germline assignment: CDR1 MNHEY and CDR2 SMNVEV (reference sequence). V lost 8 bases and J 10 bases, leaving 21 bases between the germline ends. The CDR3 sequence: CASGDLEGHPSPLHF. For the CDR3, the DNA is TGTGCCAGCGGTGATCTGGAGGGACACCCCTCACCCCTCCACTTT.

The J gene is TRBJ1-5, the V gene TRBV15; D uncertain. Trimming cost V 0 bases and J 6 bases, with 3 bases left between them. The V gene's germline CDR1 is LNHNV and CDR2 YYDKDF (reference sequence). The CDR3 spans 12 residues. The CDR3 here is CATSREAQPQHF. CDR3 DNA sequence: TGTGCCACCAGCAGAGAGGCTCAGCCCCAGCATTTT. Together with reference TRBV15 and TRBJ1-5, the CDR3 gives the full variable domain: DAMVIQNPRYQVTQFGKPVTLSCSQTLNHNVMYWYQQKSSQAPKLLFHYYDKDFNNEADTPDNFQSRRPNTSFCFLDIRSPGLGDTAMYLCATSREAQPQHFGDGTRLSIL.

The chain employs TRBV5-1 and TRBJ2-1; D might be TRBD2 (5 bases). Germline lookup yields CDR1 SGHRS and CDR2 YFSETQ. This CDR3 spans 17 amino acids. V lost 6 bases to trimming and J lost 4 bases, with 23 bases between them. CDR3 bases: TGCGCCAGCATCGACGGGGTCTTGCTTGAGGGATACAATGAGCAGTTCTTC. Its translation is CASIDGVLLEGYNEQFF.

The chain combines TRBV11-1 with TRBJ1-6; D unresolved. From germline, CDR1 is SGHAT and CDR2 FQDESV (reference sequence). The CDR3 consists of 14 residues. Trimming removed 5 bases from V and 9 bases from J, with 14 bases in between. The CDR3 protein is CASSVSDRLSPLHF. CDR3 sequence (DNA): TGTGCCAGCAGCGTCTCAGATCGTCTTTCACCCCTCCACTTT.

CDR3 residues: CASSQERGGATDTQYF. CDR3 nucleotide sequence: TGTGCCAGCAGCCAAGAGCGGGGGGGGGCCACAGATACGCAGTATTTT. The chain uses TRBV4-2 and TRBJ2-3; 9 nucleotides match TRBD2. The germline CDR1 and CDR2 sequences are LGHNA and YNFKEQ. The V segment lost 0 bases and the J segment 2 bases; nucleotides outside the gene matches: 3. The CDR3 contains 16 residues.

V usage is TRBV11-3 and J usage is TRBJ1-1; 9 bases align to TRBD1. CDR1 is SGHNT and CDR2 is YENEEA in the germline V gene. The CDR3 runs to 14 residues. V shed 3 bases, J shed 3 bases, and the junction held 2 bases outside the gene matches. In DNA, the CDR3 is TGTGCCAGCAGCTTCGACAGGGGGTACACTGAAGCTTTCTTT. As protein: CASSFDRGYTEAFF.

The chain employs TRBV6-2 or TRBV6-3 and TRBJ2-7; D unresolved. Germline-derived CDR1 and CDR2 are MNHEY and SVGEGT. V was clipped by 2 bases and J by 7 bases, with 12 bases between them. The CDR3 contains 13 residues. CDR3 loop: CASSYGDTGEQYF. In nucleotides, the CDR3 is TGTGCCAGCAGTTACGGAGATACTGGAGAGCAGTACTTC.

V usage is TRBV4-2 and J usage is TRBJ1-2; the match to TRBD1 covers 8 bases. Germline lookup yields CDR1 LGHNA and CDR2 YNFKEQ. The CDR3 has 15 residues. V lost 2 bases to trimming and J lost 6 bases; unmatched junction nucleotides: 8. The CDR3 here is CASSQPDQGANGYTF. The CDR3 DNA sequence: TGTGCCAGCAGCCAACCCGACCAGGGGGCAAATGGCTACACCTTC.

DNA for the CDR3: TGTGCCAGTAGTATGACGTTGAACACTGAAGCTTTCTTT. Its translation: CASSMTLNTEAFF. J is TRBJ1-1 and V is TRBV19; the D is unclear. From germline, CDR1 is LNHDA and CDR2 SQIVND (reference sequence). V shed 3 bases and J shed 0 bases, with 5 bases lying between them. The CDR3 covers 13 residues.

This clonotype is hyperexpanded within its sample. The chain recombines TRBV6-5 with TRBJ1-1; tentative D call: TRBD1 (6 bases). V was shortened by 4 bases and J by 1 base, with 7 bases between the two germline ends. This CDR3 spans 13 amino acids. Germline CDR1 reads MNHEY; CDR2 reads SVGAGI. This chain's CDR3 is CASSLTGNTEAFF. The CDR3 region has the DNA TGTGCCAGCAGTTTGACAGGGAACACTGAAGCTTTCTTT.

CDR3 region: CASKGQMNEAFF. In DNA, the CDR3 is TGTGCCAGCAAGGGACAGATGAATGAAGCTTTCTTT. This chain joins TRBV11-3 and TRBJ1-1; 7 positions match TRBD1. Trimming cost V 7 bases and J 7 bases; bases outside gene matches: 6. The CDR3 extends over 12 amino acids. CDR1 is SGHNT and CDR2 is YENEEA in the germline V gene.

Concerning this clonotype: Mismatch with germline at one junction end may stem from a read error. V and J are TRBV11-1 and TRBJ2-7, with D uncertain. This CDR3 is 12 amino acids long. Germline V CDR1 and CDR2: SGHAT, FQDESV (reference sequence). Written as DNA, the CDR3 is TGTGCCAGCAGCTTAGTCTCCTACGAACAGTACTTC. Translating it yields CASSLVSYEQYF.

This clonotype appeared once. The gene calls are TRBV23-1 and TRBJ2-4, with D uncertain. TRBV23-1 is an ORF, and what it does is uncertain. The CDR3 sequence is 16 residues long. With 7 bases removed from V and 0 bases from J, the gap between germline ends came to 16 bases. The CDR3, as DNA: TGCGCCAGCACCCGTTGGGTAGGGAAAGCCAAAAACATTCAGTACTTC. Translated, it gives CASTRWVGKAKNIQYF.

The rearrangement uses TRBV10-1 and TRBJ1-3; tentative D call: TRBD1 (6 bases). This CDR3 has 15 amino acids. V lost 6 bases and J 0 bases, leaving 12 bases between the germline ends. The germline gives CDR1 WNHNN, CDR2 SYGVQD (reference sequence). CDR3 amino acids: CASSGDTVSGNTIYF. For the CDR3, the DNA is TGCGCCAGCAGCGGGGACACCGTCTCTGGAAACACCATATATTTT.

This clonotype showed up just once. The chain combines TRBV7-9 with TRBJ2-5; a possible D gene is TRBD2 (5 bases). With 2 bases removed from V and 4 bases from J, the gap between germline ends came to 8 bases. Germline CDR1 is SEHNR and CDR2 is FQNEAQ (reference sequence). CDR3 length: 13 amino acids. As DNA, the CDR3 is TGTGCCAGCAGCTTACTAGGAGGAGAGACCCAGTACTTC. Amino acids: CASSLLGGETQYF.

This sequence joins TRBV29-1 and TRBJ2-1; D might be TRBD1 (6 bases). This CDR3 is 13 amino acids long. Germline V gives CDR1 SQVTM, CDR2 ANQGSEA. V lost 3 bases and J lost 1, with 7 bases in between. DNA of the CDR3: TGCAGCGTTGACAGGGGTTCCTACAATGAGCAGTTCTTC. Translated: CSVDRGSYNEQFF.

V and J are TRBV28 and TRBJ1-1; no definite D call. Germline V gene lookup returns CDR1 MDHEN and CDR2 SYDVKM. The CDR3 spans 13 residues. The V end was cut by 5 bases, the J end by 1 base, with 8 bases between. In nucleotides, the CDR3 is TGTGCCAGCAGTCAAATCCGGAACACTGAAGCTTTCTTT. Its translation: CASSQIRNTEAFF. Full variable domain (outside the CDR3, taken from reference TRBV28 and TRBJ1-1): DVKVTQSSRYLVKRTGEKVFLECVQDMDHENMFWYRQDPGLGLRLIYFSYDVKMKEKGDIPEGYSVSREKKERFSLILESASTNQTSMYLCASSQIRNTEAFFGQGTRLTVV.

This clonotype was detected a few times. The chain is built from TRBV4-3 and TRBJ2-7; D is unclear. Germline V gene data show CDR1 as LGHNA and CDR2 as YSLEER. V was trimmed by 1 base and J by 0 bases, leaving 10 bases between them. The CDR3 length is 15 residues. DNA of the CDR3: TGCGCCAGCAGCCAAGTTGCAGACTTCTCCTACGAGCAGTACTTC. Residues: CASSQVADFSYEQYF.